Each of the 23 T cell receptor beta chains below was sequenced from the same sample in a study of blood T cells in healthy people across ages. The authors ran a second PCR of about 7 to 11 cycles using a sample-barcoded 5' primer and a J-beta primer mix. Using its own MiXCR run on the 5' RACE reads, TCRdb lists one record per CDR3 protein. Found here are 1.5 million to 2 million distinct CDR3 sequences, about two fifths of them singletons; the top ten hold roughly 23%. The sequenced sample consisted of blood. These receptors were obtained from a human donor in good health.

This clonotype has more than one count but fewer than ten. CDR3: CATRGQGFEKLFF. In DNA form, the CDR3 reads TGTGCCACCAGGGGACAGGGGTTTGAAAAACTGTTTTTT. The chain uses TRBV6-5 and TRBJ1-4, with 10 bases lining up with TRBD1. The V gene end was trimmed by 10 bases and the J gene end by 7 bases; junction bases not matched to a gene: 6. Looked up from germline, CDR1 is MNHEY and CDR2 is SVGAGI. The CDR3 has 13 residues.

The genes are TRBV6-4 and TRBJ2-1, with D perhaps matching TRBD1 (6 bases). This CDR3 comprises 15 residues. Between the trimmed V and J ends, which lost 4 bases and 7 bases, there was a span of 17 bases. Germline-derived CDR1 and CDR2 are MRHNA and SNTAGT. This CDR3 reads CASSGDMGAQNEQFF. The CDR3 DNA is TGTGCCAGCAGTGGGGACATGGGGGCGCAAAATGAGCAGTTCTTC.

The chain's CDR3 is CASMRVWDQPQHF. The CDR3 nucleotides read TGTGCCAGCATGAGAGTTTGGGATCAGCCCCAGCATTTT. This sequence joins TRBV2 and TRBJ1-5; D call uncertain. Trimming left V 7 bases short and J 5 bases short, with 12 bases between. Germline V gene lookup returns CDR1 SNHLY and CDR2 FYNNEI. The CDR3 is 13 amino acids.

CDR3 in DNA: TGTGCCAGCAGCGAGTTTCGAGAAAAACTGTTTTTT. Protein product: CASSEFREKLFF. The rearrangement joins TRBV14 to TRBJ1-4, with D hard to call. The CDR3 sequence is 12 residues long. Trimming cost V 5 bases and J 8 bases, with 9 bases left between them. Germline values: CDR1 SGHDN, CDR2 FVKESK. Variable domain in full (rest from reference TRBV14 and TRBJ1-4): EAGVTQFPSHSVIEKGQTVTLRCDPISGHDNLYWYRRVMGKEIKFLLHFVKESKQDESGMPNNRFLAERTGGTYSTLKVQPAELEDSGVYFCASSEFREKLFFGSGTQLSVL.

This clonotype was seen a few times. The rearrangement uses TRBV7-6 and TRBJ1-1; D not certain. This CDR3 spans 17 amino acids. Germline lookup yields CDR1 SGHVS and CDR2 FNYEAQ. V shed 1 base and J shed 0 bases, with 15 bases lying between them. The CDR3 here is CASSLGTGVLMNTEAFF. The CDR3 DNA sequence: TGTGCCAGCAGCTTAGGTACTGGGGTCCTCATGAACACTGAAGCTTTCTTT.

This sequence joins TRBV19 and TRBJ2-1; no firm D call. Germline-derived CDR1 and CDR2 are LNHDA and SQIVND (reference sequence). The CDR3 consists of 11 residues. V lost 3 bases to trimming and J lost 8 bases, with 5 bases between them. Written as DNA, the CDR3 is TGTGCCAGTAGTATGGTCCATGAGCAGTTCTTC. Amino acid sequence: CASSMVHEQFF.

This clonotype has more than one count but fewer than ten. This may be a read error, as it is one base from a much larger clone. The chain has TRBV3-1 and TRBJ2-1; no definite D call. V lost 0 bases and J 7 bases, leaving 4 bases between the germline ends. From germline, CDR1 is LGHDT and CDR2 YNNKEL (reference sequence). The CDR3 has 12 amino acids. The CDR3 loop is CASSQDWNEQFF. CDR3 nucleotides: TGTGCCAGCAGCCAAGATTGGAATGAGCAGTTCTTC.

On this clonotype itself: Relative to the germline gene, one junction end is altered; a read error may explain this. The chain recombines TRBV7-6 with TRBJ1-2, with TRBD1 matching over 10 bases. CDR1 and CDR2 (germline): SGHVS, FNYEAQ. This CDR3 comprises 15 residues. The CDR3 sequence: CANSQTGTGVYGYTF. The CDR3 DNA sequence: TGTGCCAACAGCCAGACCGGGACAGGGGTGTATGGCTACACCTTC.

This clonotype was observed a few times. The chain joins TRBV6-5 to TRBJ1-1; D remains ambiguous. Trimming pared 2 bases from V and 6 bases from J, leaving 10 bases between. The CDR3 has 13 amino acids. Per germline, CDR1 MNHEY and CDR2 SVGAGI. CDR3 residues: CASSYHSGAEAFF. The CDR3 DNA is TGTGCCAGCAGTTACCATTCTGGGGCTGAAGCTTTCTTT.

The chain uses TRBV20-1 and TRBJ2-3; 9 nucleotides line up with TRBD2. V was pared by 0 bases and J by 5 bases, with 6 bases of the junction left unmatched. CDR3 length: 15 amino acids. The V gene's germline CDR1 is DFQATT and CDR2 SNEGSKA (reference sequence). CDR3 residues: CSARDLAGVGDTQYF. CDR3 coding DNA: TGCAGTGCTAGAGATTTAGCGGGGGTAGGAGATACGCAGTATTTT.

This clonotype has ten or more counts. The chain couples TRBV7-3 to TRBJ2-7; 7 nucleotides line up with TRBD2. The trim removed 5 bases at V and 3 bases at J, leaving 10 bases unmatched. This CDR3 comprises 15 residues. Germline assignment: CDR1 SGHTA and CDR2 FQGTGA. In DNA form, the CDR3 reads TGTGCCAGCAGCAGAACTCTAGCGGATAACTACGAGCAGTACTTC. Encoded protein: CASSRTLADNYEQYF.

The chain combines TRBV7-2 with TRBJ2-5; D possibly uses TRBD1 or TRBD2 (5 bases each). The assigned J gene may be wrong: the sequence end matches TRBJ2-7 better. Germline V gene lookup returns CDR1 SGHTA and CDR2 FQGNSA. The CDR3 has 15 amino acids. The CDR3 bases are TGTGCCAGCAGCTTACCGGGCCGAGGGGACTACGAGCAGTACTTC. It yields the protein CASSLPGRGDYEQYF.

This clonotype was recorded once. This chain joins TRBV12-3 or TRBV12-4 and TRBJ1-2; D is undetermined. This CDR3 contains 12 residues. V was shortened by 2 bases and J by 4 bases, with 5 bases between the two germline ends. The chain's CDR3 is CASSLWVYGYTF. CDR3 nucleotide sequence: TGTGCCAGCAGTTTATGGGTCTATGGCTACACCTTC.

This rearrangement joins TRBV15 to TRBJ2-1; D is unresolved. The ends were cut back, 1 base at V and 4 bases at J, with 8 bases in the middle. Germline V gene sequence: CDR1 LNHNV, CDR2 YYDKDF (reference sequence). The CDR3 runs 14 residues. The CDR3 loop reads CATSRVTGYNEQFF. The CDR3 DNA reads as TGTGCCACCAGCAGAGTGACCGGTTACAATGAGCAGTTCTTC.

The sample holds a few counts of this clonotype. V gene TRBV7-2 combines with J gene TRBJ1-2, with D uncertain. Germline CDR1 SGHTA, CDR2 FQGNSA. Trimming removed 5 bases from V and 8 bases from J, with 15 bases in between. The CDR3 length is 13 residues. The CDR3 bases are TGTGCCAGCAGCCCTCGAATAACTGGAGGCTACACCTTC. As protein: CASSPRITGGYTF. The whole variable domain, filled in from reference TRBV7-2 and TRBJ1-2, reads GAGVSQSPSNKVTEKGKDVELRCDPISGHTALYWYRQSLGQGLEFLIYFQGNSAPDKSGLPSDRFSAERTGGSVSTLTIQRTQQEDSAVYLCASSPRITGGYTFGSGTRLTVV.

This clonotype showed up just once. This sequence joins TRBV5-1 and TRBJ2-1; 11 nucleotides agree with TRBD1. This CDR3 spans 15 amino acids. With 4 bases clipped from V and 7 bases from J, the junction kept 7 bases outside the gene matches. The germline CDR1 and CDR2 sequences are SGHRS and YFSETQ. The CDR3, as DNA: TGCGCCAGCAGCAAAACCGGACAGGGGGCTAATGAGCAGTTCTTC. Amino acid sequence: CASSKTGQGANEQFF.

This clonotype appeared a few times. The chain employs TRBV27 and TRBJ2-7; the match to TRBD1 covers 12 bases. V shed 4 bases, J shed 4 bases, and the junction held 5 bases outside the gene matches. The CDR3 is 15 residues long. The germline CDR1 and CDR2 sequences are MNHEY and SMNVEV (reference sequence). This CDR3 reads CASSSGTGGGYEQYF. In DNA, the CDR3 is TGTGCCAGCAGTTCGGGGACAGGGGGCGGGTACGAGCAGTACTTC.

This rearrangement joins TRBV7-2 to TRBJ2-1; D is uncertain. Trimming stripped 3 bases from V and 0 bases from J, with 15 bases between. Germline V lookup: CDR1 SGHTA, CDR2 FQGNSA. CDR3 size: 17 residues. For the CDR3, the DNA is TGTGCCAGCAGCTTTCCCCTAGTCACGAGCTCCTACAATGAGCAGTTCTTC. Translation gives CASSFPLVTSSYNEQFF. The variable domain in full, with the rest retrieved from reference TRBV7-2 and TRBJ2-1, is GAGVSQSPSNKVTEKGKDVELRCDPISGHTALYWYRQSLGQGLEFLIYFQGNSAPDKSGLPSDRFSAERTGGSVSTLTIQRTQQEDSAVYLCASSFPLVTSSYNEQFFGPGTRLTVL.

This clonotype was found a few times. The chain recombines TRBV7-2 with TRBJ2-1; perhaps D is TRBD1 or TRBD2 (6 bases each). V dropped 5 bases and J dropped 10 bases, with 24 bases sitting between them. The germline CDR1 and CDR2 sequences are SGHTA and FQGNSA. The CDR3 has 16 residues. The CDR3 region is CASSLERVLGAGEQFF. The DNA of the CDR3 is TGTGCCAGCAGCCTCGAAAGAGTTTTGGGGGCGGGGGAGCAGTTCTTC.

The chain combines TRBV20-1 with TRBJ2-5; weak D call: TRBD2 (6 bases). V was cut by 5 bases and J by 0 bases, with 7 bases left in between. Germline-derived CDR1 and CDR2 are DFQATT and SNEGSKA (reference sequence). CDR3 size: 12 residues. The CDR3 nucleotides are TGCAGTGCTGGGGGGTACCAAGAGACCCAGTACTTC. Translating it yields CSAGGYQETQYF.

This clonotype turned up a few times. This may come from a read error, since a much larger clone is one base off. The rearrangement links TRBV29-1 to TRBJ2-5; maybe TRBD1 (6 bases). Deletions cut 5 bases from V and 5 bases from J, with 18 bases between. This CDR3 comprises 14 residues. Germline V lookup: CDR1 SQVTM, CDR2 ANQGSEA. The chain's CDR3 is CSVLPGQLRETQYF. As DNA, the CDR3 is TGCAGCGTTTTACCTGGACAGTTGAGGGAGACCCAGTACTTC. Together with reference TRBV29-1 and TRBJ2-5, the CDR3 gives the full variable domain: SAVISQKPSRDICQRGTSLTIQCQVDSQVTMMFWYRQQPGQSLTLIATANQGSEATYESGFVIDKFPISRPNLTFSTLTVSNMSPEDSSIYLCSVLPGQLRETQYFGPGTRLLVL.

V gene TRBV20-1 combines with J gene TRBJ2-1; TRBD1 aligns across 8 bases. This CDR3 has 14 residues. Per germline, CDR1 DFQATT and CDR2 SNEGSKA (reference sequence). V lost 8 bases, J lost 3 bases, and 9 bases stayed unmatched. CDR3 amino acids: CSLKQGEVYNEQFF. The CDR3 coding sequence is TGCAGTCTCAAACAGGGGGAGGTCTACAATGAGCAGTTCTTC.

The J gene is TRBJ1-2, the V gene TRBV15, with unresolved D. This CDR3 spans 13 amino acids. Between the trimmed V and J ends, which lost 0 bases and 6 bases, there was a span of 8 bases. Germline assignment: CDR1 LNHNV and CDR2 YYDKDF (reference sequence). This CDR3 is CATSRDHVDGYTF. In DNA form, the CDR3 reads TGTGCCACCAGCAGAGATCACGTTGATGGCTACACCTTC.